The 14 T cell receptor beta chains below all came from one sample that was sequenced in a study of T-cell memory formation after mild COVID-19. MiXCR, run by TCRdb on the 5' RACE reads, gives a single entry per CDR3 protein. Here the sample spans 280,000 or so distinct CDR3 sequences, less than 9.5% being singletons. Sequenced material: PBMCs or a T cell subset sorted from them (not recorded which). All receptors come from a man younger than 30 who had mild COVID-19 (a few samples of this study predate the infection). Cell type and time point are not known.

This clonotype occurred a few times. This chain connects TRBV15 to TRBJ1-1; maybe TRBD1 (6 bases). The germline CDR1 and CDR2 sequences are LNHNV and YYDKDF (reference sequence). V gave up 1 base and J gave up 1 base, with 13 bases separating them. The CDR3 runs to 16 residues. The CDR3 loop is CATSRVGGASNTEAFF. The CDR3 DNA follows: TGTGCCACCAGCAGAGTAGGGGGGGCCTCGAACACTGAAGCTTTCTTT.

The V and J genes are TRBV19 and TRBJ2-4; 7 positions match TRBD2. The CDR3 loop spans 18 amino acids. From germline, CDR1 is LNHDA and CDR2 SQIVND (reference sequence). After removal of 4 bases from V and 3 bases from J, the junction contained 15 bases not matched to a gene. The CDR3 DNA sequence: TGTGCCAGTAGTAAGAGTCCCCCCGCTAGCGGAGGCAAAAACATTCAGTACTTC. It codes for CASSKSPPASGGKNIQYF. Complete variable domain (other parts from reference TRBV19 and TRBJ2-4): DGGITQSPKYLFRKEGQNVTLSCEQNLNHDAMYWYRQDPGQGLRLIYYSQIVNDFQKGDIAEGYSVSREKKESFPLTVTSAQKNPTAFYLCASSKSPPASGGKNIQYFGAGTRLSVL.

This clonotype was found a few times. V is TRBV4-3 and J is TRBJ2-2; D possibly corresponds to TRBD1 (5 bases). In germline, CDR1 is LGHNA, CDR2 YSLEER. This CDR3 spans 16 amino acids. The V gene lost 4 bases and the J gene lost 10 bases, with 22 bases spanning the gap. CDR3 residues: CASSPDRVPTGEELFF. CDR3 nucleotides: TGCGCCAGCAGCCCCGACAGAGTTCCAACGGGCGAGGAGCTGTTTTTT.

The chain combines TRBV6-2 or TRBV6-3 with TRBJ2-2; 8 bases fit TRBD2. CDR3 length: 15 residues. Germline lookup yields CDR1 MNHEY and CDR2 SVGEGT. After removal of 4 bases from V and 4 bases from J, the junction contained 5 bases not matched to a gene. The CDR3: CASSWLAGRTGELFF. The CDR3 coding sequence is TGTGCCAGCAGTTGGCTAGCGGGCCGCACCGGGGAGCTGTTTTTT.

This clonotype has only a few counts. V gene TRBV20-1 combines with J gene TRBJ1-4, with D unresolved. Deletions cut 1 base from V and 4 bases from J, with 10 bases between. Germline V gene lookup returns CDR1 DFQATT and CDR2 SNEGSKA (reference sequence). This CDR3 is built from 14 residues. The CDR3 region is CSARVAGGNEKLFF. CDR3 DNA sequence: TGCAGTGCTAGAGTGGCGGGTGGTAATGAAAAACTGTTTTTT.

The chain uses TRBV30 and TRBJ1-2; tentative D call: TRBD1 (5 bases). Germline lookup yields CDR1 GTSNPN and CDR2 SVGIG (reference sequence). The CDR3 is 13 amino acids. Trimming took off 3 bases at V and 2 bases at J, with 10 bases between the two ends. The CDR3 region is CAWRRGDNYGYTF. The CDR3 DNA is TGTGCCTGGAGAAGGGGCGACAACTATGGCTACACCTTC.

The V call is TRBV4-1, the J call TRBJ1-1; TRBD1 matches 8 bases. V shed 4 bases and J 2 bases; nucleotides not matched to a gene: 12. The CDR3 extends over 17 amino acids. CDR1 MGHRA and CDR2 YSYEKL come from the germline V gene. Written as DNA, the CDR3 is TGCGCCAGCAGCCCCAGACAGGGGACTCTATCTAACACTGAAGCTTTCTTT. It translates to CASSPRQGTLSNTEAFF.

This rearrangement joins TRBV9 to TRBJ2-2; D possibly matches TRBD1 or TRBD2 (5 bases each). Germline V lookup: CDR1 SGDLS, CDR2 YYNGEE. CDR3 length: 14 residues. Deletions cut 6 bases from V and 1 base from J, with 10 bases between. The CDR3 sequence is CASTRGRNTGELFF. CDR3 coding DNA: TGTGCCAGCACCCGGGGACGGAACACCGGGGAGCTGTTTTTT.

This clonotype was seen repeatedly, ten times or more. V gene TRBV7-2 combines with J gene TRBJ2-5; tentative D call: TRBD1 (7 bases). Germline assignment: CDR1 SGHTA and CDR2 FQGNSA. CDR3 length: 16 residues. Trimming shortened V by 5 bases and J by 5 bases, and 21 bases separated the two germline ends. The DNA of the CDR3 is TGTGCCAGCAGCCAAAGCCCGGCCAGGGGGGCGGAGACCCAGTACTTC. This translates into CASSQSPARGAETQYF.

The chain recombines TRBV7-9 with TRBJ2-7; D is possibly TRBD1 or TRBD2 (5 bases each). The CDR3 extends over 13 amino acids. V lost 4 bases and J 2 bases, leaving 9 bases between the germline ends. In germline, CDR1 is SEHNR, CDR2 FQNEAQ (reference sequence). Here the CDR3 DNA reads TGTGCCAGCAGCTCTGAGGGGACCTACGAGCAGTACGTC. It specifies CASSSEGTYEQYV.

The chain employs TRBV11-2 and TRBJ2-1, with 14 bases identical to TRBD2. Germline V gene data show CDR1 as SGHAT and CDR2 as FQNNGV. The junction had 3 bases not matched to a gene; V was cut back by 2 bases and J by 6 bases. The CDR3 runs 16 residues. CDR3 sequence reads: CASSLPGLAGANEQFF. CDR3 DNA sequence: TGTGCCAGCAGCTTACCGGGACTAGCGGGGGCCAATGAGCAGTTCTTC.

This clonotype was detected many times. This chain connects TRBV5-1 to TRBJ2-2; TRBD1 matches at 9 bases. Germline V gives CDR1 SGHRS, CDR2 YFSETQ. CDR3 length equals 15 residues. V was clipped by 4 bases and J by 1 base; unmatched bases: 2. CDR3 nucleotides: TGCGCCAGCAGCGAGGGACAGGGGAACACCGGGGAGCTGTTTTTT. Protein product: CASSEGQGNTGELFF.

J is TRBJ2-1 and V is TRBV30, with TRBD1 matching over 7 bases. Germline V lookup: CDR1 GTSNPN, CDR2 SVGIG (reference sequence). The V and J ends lost 8 bases and 0 bases, in that order; junction bases with no gene match: 13. The CDR3 sequence is 16 residues long. CDR3 sequence: CARGVGGLSSYNEQFF. CDR3 nucleotide sequence: TGTGCCCGGGGAGTAGGGGGCTTAAGCTCCTACAATGAGCAGTTCTTC.

The CDR3 DNA reads TGTGCCAGCAGCCAATGGACTAGCGGGGAAGAGACCCAGTACTTC. Protein: CASSQWTSGEETQYF. V and J are TRBV3-1 and TRBJ2-5; TRBD2 agrees at 12 bases. Germline loops: CDR1 LGHDT, CDR2 YNNKEL (reference sequence). With V trimmed by 2 bases and J by 3 bases, 1 base remained unmatched. CDR3 size: 15 residues.